This T cell receptor (beta chain) emerged from a study of blood T cell repertoires in COVID-19. Study at large: Specimens from acute and convalescent COVID-19 originated in the United States, Italy and Spain.

The CDR3 loop spans 15 amino acids. V was trimmed by 7 bases and J by 0 bases, leaving 13 bases between them. Germline V gives CDR1 LNHDA, CDR2 SQIVND (reference sequence). Sequencing was performed with immunoSEQ multiplex PCR; in TCRdb, only in-frame clones are kept and a portion is missing. The repertoire has around 200,000 clones, around 80% of them found once; the top ten carry about 15%. This chain links TRBV19 with TRBJ1-5, with D possibly being TRBD1 (6 bases). This receptor was taken from a young man with active or convalescent COVID-19. Sequenced sample: peripheral blood. The CDR3 sequence is CASNLDSYSNQPQHF. Written as DNA, the CDR3 is TGTGCCAGTAATCTGGACAGCTATAGCAATCAGCCCCAGCATTTT.